The 22 T cell receptor beta chains presented below share a single source sample, sequenced in a study of cytomegalovirus exposure and HLA in healthy donors. This PCR relied on a set of 60 Vbeta primers and 13 Jbeta primers. Profiling relied on immunoSEQ multiplex PCR, and the TCRdb table lists in-frame clones only, not all of them. Of around 89,000 clones in the sample, about 84% were seen once. Source material: PBMCs. The receptors derive from a girl aged 2-9 years in good health and CMV-seropositive.

The chain links TRBV6-5 to TRBJ1-4, with 8 bases matching TRBD1. Germline CDR1 reads MNHEY; CDR2 reads SVGAGI. The CDR3 covers 13 residues. With 7 bases clipped from V and 7 bases from J, the junction kept 5 bases outside the gene matches. In DNA form, the CDR3 reads TGTGCCAGCAATAGGGGGACAGGTGAAAAACTGTTTTTT. This codes for CASNRGTGEKLFF.

The V call is TRBV6-4, the J call TRBJ2-3, with TRBD2 as a possible D gene (5 bases). V shed 4 bases and J shed 3 bases, with 8 bases lying between them. CDR1 and CDR2 from the germline V gene are MRHNA and SNTAGT. The CDR3 covers 13 residues. This CDR3 reads CASSAGETDTQYF. DNA of the CDR3: TGTGCCAGCAGTGCCGGGGAAACAGATACGCAGTATTTT.

V gene TRBV19 combines with J gene TRBJ1-5, with D possibly matching TRBD1 (6 bases). V shed 6 bases and J shed 0 bases, with 12 bases lying between them. Germline-derived CDR1 and CDR2 are LNHDA and SQIVND (reference sequence). The CDR3 loop spans 15 amino acids. The CDR3 is CASSSGAHSNQPQHF. CDR3 in DNA: TGTGCCAGTAGCTCAGGGGCCCATAGCAATCAGCCCCAGCATTTT. Filled out from reference TRBV19 and TRBJ1-5, the complete variable domain reads DGGITQSPKYLFRKEGQNVTLSCEQNLNHDAMYWYRQDPGQGLRLIYYSQIVNDFQKGDIAEGYSVSREKKESFPLTVTSAQKNPTAFYLCASSSGAHSNQPQHFGDGTRLSIL.

This sequence joins TRBV9 and TRBJ2-6, with D unclear. The ends were cut back, 2 bases at V and 2 bases at J, with 8 bases in the middle. CDR3 length equals 15 residues. The germline gives CDR1 SGDLS, CDR2 YYNGEE. CDR3 region: CASSVRRAGANVLTF. The CDR3 nucleotides are TGTGCCAGCAGCGTCCGACGGGCTGGGGCCAACGTCCTGACTTTC.

CDR3 nucleotide sequence: TGCGCCAGCAGCCGTCAACAGGGGGCTAATGAAAAACTGTTTTTT. Protein: CASSRQQGANEKLFF. This chain connects TRBV4-1 to TRBJ1-4; TRBD1 matches at 8 bases. V shed 4 bases and J 3 bases; nucleotides not matched to a gene: 4. There are 15 residues in the CDR3. Germline-derived CDR1 and CDR2 are MGHRA and YSYEKL.

The chain uses TRBV5-1 and TRBJ2-5; perhaps TRBD1 as D (5 bases). Germline loops: CDR1 SGHRS, CDR2 YFSETQ. This CDR3 is 14 amino acids long. Trimming pared 4 bases from V and 2 bases from J, leaving 12 bases between. CDR3 bases: TGCGCCAGCAGCCCAGGACAAAGACAAGAGACCCAGTACTTC. Translation: CASSPGQRQETQYF.

This sequence joins TRBV14 and TRBJ2-1, with a weak D call TRBD1 (6 bases). This CDR3 spans 16 amino acids. Germline values: CDR1 SGHDN, CDR2 FVKESK. V gave up 2 bases and J gave up 5 bases, with 16 bases separating them. The DNA of the CDR3 is TGTGCCAGCAGCCAATATACAGGGCTCATCCACAATGAGCAGTTCTTC. Its translation: CASSQYTGLIHNEQFF.

The chain recombines TRBV6-6 with TRBJ1-1; 10 bases align to TRBD1. V lost 6 bases, J lost 5 bases, and 6 bases stayed unmatched. Germline CDR1 MNHNY, CDR2 SVGAGI (reference sequence). The CDR3 loop spans 14 amino acids. This CDR3 reads CASSQGQGSTEAFF. CDR3 DNA sequence: TGTGCCAGCAGCCAGGGACAGGGGTCGACTGAAGCTTTCTTT.

V usage is TRBV7-8 and J usage is TRBJ2-7, with D unresolved. CDR1 and CDR2 (germline): SGHVS, FQNEAQ. V lost 1 base to trimming and J lost 5 bases, with 12 bases between them. The CDR3 extends over 14 amino acids. CDR3 protein: CASSLEVATHEQYF. CDR3 DNA: TGTGCCAGCAGCTTAGAAGTTGCTACCCACGAGCAGTACTTC.

The chain combines TRBV6-5 with TRBJ1-3; D call uncertain. From germline, CDR1 is MNHEY and CDR2 SVGAGI. This CDR3 spans 14 amino acids. The V end lost 2 bases, the J end lost 0 bases, and 5 bases lay between the germline ends. CDR3 residues: CASSYRSSGNTIYF. CDR3 sequence (DNA): TGTGCCAGCAGTTACCGCAGCTCTGGAAACACCATATATTTT.

The chain has TRBV5-1 and TRBJ2-3, with D perhaps TRBD2 (6 bases). V lost 0 bases to trimming and J lost 3 bases, with 11 bases between them. Germline lookup yields CDR1 SGHRS and CDR2 YFSETQ. The CDR3 covers 15 residues. The CDR3: CASSLDGRGTDTQYF. In DNA form, the CDR3 reads TGCGCCAGCAGCTTGGACGGGAGAGGGACAGATACGCAGTATTTT.

The chain combines TRBV9 with TRBJ2-1, with 9 bases fitting TRBD1. J gave up 6 bases and V 7 bases, and 8 bases lay outside the gene matches. In germline, CDR1 is SGDLS, CDR2 YYNGEE. CDR3 length: 14 residues. CDR3 bases: TGTGCCAGCGACGAGGGGACAGGGATCAATGAGCAGTTCTTC. Translated: CASDEGTGINEQFF.

For the CDR3, the DNA is TGTGCCAGCACCCCAATAGCGGGTGGAGATACGCAGTATTTT. This gives the protein CASTPIAGGDTQYF. This sequence joins TRBV6-4 and TRBJ2-3, with 7 bases fitting TRBD2. CDR3 size: 14 residues. J lost 5 bases, V lost 7 bases, and 9 bases had no gene match. Germline CDR1 is MRHNA and CDR2 is SNTAGT.

This sequence joins TRBV30 and TRBJ1-3, with 7 bases identical to TRBD1. The junction had 9 bases not matched to a gene; V was cut back by 7 bases and J by 0 bases. The CDR3 has 15 amino acids. Germline V gene lookup returns CDR1 GTSNPN and CDR2 SVGIG (reference sequence). The CDR3 loop is CAFNKGASSGNTIYF. CDR3 nucleotides: TGTGCCTTTAACAAGGGGGCGAGCTCTGGAAACACCATATATTTT.

V and J are TRBV6-5 and TRBJ1-6, with D possibly matching TRBD1 (6 bases). Germline V CDR1 and CDR2: MNHEY, SVGAGI. There are 14 residues in the CDR3. V lost 6 bases to trimming and J lost 9 bases, with 15 bases between them. The CDR3 DNA sequence: TGTGCCAGCAGGAAGGGACACTTCAGTTCACCCCTCCACTTT. Its protein product is CASRKGHFSSPLHF.

The J gene is TRBJ1-5, the V gene TRBV6-5; D is perhaps TRBD1 (5 bases). The V gene's germline CDR1 is MNHEY and CDR2 SVGAGI. This CDR3 comprises 13 residues. Trimming removed 5 bases from V and 9 bases from J, with 14 bases in between. The CDR3 nucleotides read TGTGCCAGCAGTAAAAGAATCCAGGGGCCCCAGCATTTT. It codes for CASSKRIQGPQHF.

The V and J genes are TRBV9 and TRBJ1-3, with TRBD1 matching 12 bases. V lost 3 bases and J lost 0; bases outside the gene matches: 7. CDR3 length: 18 residues. Germline V gene lookup returns CDR1 SGDLS and CDR2 YYNGEE. CDR3 residues: CASSDVGTGGFSGNTIYF. As DNA, the CDR3 is TGTGCCAGCAGCGATGTAGGGACAGGGGGCTTCTCTGGAAACACCATATATTTT.

The CDR3 DNA reads as TGTGCCAGCAGCCTCCCAGGCTCTGGAAACACCATATATTTT. This gives the protein CASSLPGSGNTIYF. The V call is TRBV9, the J call TRBJ1-3, with D uncertain. Germline CDR1 and CDR2: SGDLS and YYNGEE. This CDR3 is built from 14 residues. Trimming removed 4 bases at V and 0 bases at J, with 8 bases between.

This sequence joins TRBV10-3 and TRBJ2-3, with 11 bases identical to TRBD2. The length of the CDR3 is 15 residues. V lost 6 bases to trimming and J lost 4 bases; unmatched junction nucleotides: 6. Germline CDR1 ENHRY, CDR2 SYGVKD. CDR3 DNA sequence: TGTGCCATCAGAATGACTAGCGGGGTGGCAGATACGCAGTATTTT. This sequence encodes CAIRMTSGVADTQYF.

The chain carries TRBV28 and TRBJ1-5; D is possibly TRBD1 (6 bases). The CDR3 spans 14 residues. The V gene's germline CDR1 is MDHEN and CDR2 SYDVKM. Trimming pared 6 bases from V and 6 bases from J, leaving 15 bases between. CDR3 coding DNA: TGTGCCAGCAGGGGGCAGGGGAGGGGTCAGCCCCAGCATTTT. It yields the protein CASRGQGRGQPQHF.

CDR3 residues: CSVDEVVAEAADTQYF. CDR3 nucleotide sequence: TGCAGCGTTGATGAGGTGGTAGCGGAGGCCGCGGATACGCAGTATTTT. V is TRBV29-1 and J is TRBJ2-3; D perhaps matches TRBD2 (6 bases). Trimming left V 3 bases short and J 6 bases short, with 22 bases between. The germline V gene has CDR1 SQVTM and CDR2 ANQGSEA. This CDR3 is 16 amino acids long.

The genes are TRBV30 and TRBJ1-5; no definite D call. This CDR3 comprises 15 residues. Germline CDR1 reads GTSNPN; CDR2 reads SVGIG (reference sequence). The germline V and J ends were trimmed by 0 bases and 4 bases, with 13 bases remaining between them. CDR3 DNA sequence: TGTGCCTGGAGTGTATCCGCGGGGAGTAATCAGCCCCAGCATTTT. It encodes CAWSVSAGSNQPQHF.